The clone carrying this T cell receptor (beta chain) was detected ten times or more. Its antigen remains unknown. From the 5' RACE reads, TCRdb called clonotypes with MiXCR, one entry per CDR3 protein. This table has 250,000 to 400,000 distinct CDR3 sequences, around a tenth appearing once. V was clipped by 7 bases and J by 3 bases, with 7 bases between them. The germline CDR1 and CDR2 sequences are MDHEN and SYDVKM. The CDR3 is 13 residues long. This record comes from a study of CD8 T cells in ankylosing spondylitis. Points from the study as a whole: As reported, disease-linked clones showed significant enrichment in matched ankylosing spondylitis synovial fluid. Seven or eight highly homologous variants formed a TCR beta motif that appeared characteristic of ankylosing spondylitis blood.

The chain has TRBV28 and TRBJ1-6; D perhaps matches TRBD1 (5 bases). This clonotype originated in a female donor with ankylosing spondylitis or in good health (not recorded which). The sequencing sample was made of blood, either unsorted or a sorted T cell fraction (not recorded which). The CDR3 sequence: CASIDSYNSPLHF. In nucleotides, the CDR3 is TGTGCCAGCATTGACAGCTATAATTCACCCCTCCACTTT.